A selection of T cell receptor beta chains follows, all from one sample in a study of naive and memory T cell subsets. TCRdb recomputed calls from the UMI-ligation and nested PCR reads with MiXCR, one row per CDR3 protein. The sample has over 11,000 distinct CDR3 sequences; roughly 5% are singletons. The input for sequencing was skin, taken from a tuberculin skin test site. All receptors come from an adult in good health. Each CDR3 is given with its conserved first and last residue. The order of the fields is V gene, D gene, J gene, clone size, CDR3 protein, CDR3 DNA. D genes are given only for firm matches. Some rows have no size entry. The others give once, few or many, or a class for an expanded clone.

>TRBV6-5|TRBD1|TRBJ2-2|many
CASRTGVPGELFF
TGTGCCAGCAGGACAGGGGTTCCCGGGGAGCTGTTTTTT
>TRBV2|TRBD1|TRBJ2-7|many
CASEIMTGENEQYF
TGTGCCAGCGAGATAATGACAGGGGAAAACGAGCAGTACTTC
>TRBV7-9|TRBD2|TRBJ2-1|many
CASSTTSGGEYNEQFF
TGTGCCAGCAGCACGACTAGCGGGGGGGAGTACAATGAGCAGTTCTTC
>TRBV12-3/TRBV12-4|NA|TRBJ1-5|few
CASARANQPQHF
TGTGCCAGCGCTAGGGCCAATCAGCCCCAGCATTTT
>TRBV30|NA|TRBJ2-5|many
CAWSVGGRLPPYF
TGTGCCTGGAGTGTAGGGGGGCGACTTCCTCCATACTTC
>TRBV12-3/TRBV12-4|NA|TRBJ2-7|few
CASNRDGPYEQYF
TGTGCCAGCAACCGGGACGGTCCCTACGAGCAGTACTTC
>TRBV7-9|TRBD2|TRBJ2-1|medium-sized
CASSLGTSDHNEQFF
TGTGCCAGCAGCTTAGGGACTAGCGATCACAATGAGCAGTTCTTC
>TRBV7-2|NA|TRBJ2-3|few
CASSPQTRDTQYF
TGTGCCAGCAGCCCCCAAACTCGGGATACGCAGTATTTT
>TRBV4-2|TRBD2|TRBJ2-7|many
CASTNLWGLALAEQYF
TGTGCCAGCACCAACCTCTGGGGACTAGCGCTTGCCGAGCAGTACTTC
>TRBV5-6|NA|TRBJ1-1|many
CASSFFQGRNTEAFF
TGTGCCAGCAGCTTCTTTCAGGGGAGGAACACTGAAGCTTTCTTT
>TRBV9|NA|TRBJ1-6|many
CASSVVGASRRSYNSPLHF
TGTGCCAGCAGCGTAGTCGGGGCCTCCCGACGCTCCTATAATTCACCCCTCCACTTT
>TRBV19|TRBD2|TRBJ2-1|many
CASSWRPGTSGGSTYNEQFF
TGTGCCAGTAGTTGGAGGCCCGGGACTAGCGGGGGGTCTACCTACAATGAGCAGTTCTTC
>TRBV18|NA|TRBJ1-1|many
CASSSTGTPEQGAFF
TGTGCCAGCTCAAGTACTGGGACACCAGAGCAAGGGGCTTTCTTT
>TRBV18|NA|TRBJ2-7|many
CASSSGLNYEQYF
TGTGCCAGCTCGTCCGGACTTAACTACGAGCAGTACTTC
>TRBV6-5|NA|TRBJ2-5|many
CASSYDRGTQYF
TGTGCCAGCAGTTATGATCGGGGGACCCAGTACTTC
>TRBV29-1|NA|TRBJ1-1|medium-sized
CSVGAGWGMNTEAFF
TGCAGCGTTGGGGCGGGTTGGGGTATGAACACTGAAGCTTTCTTT
>TRBV7-2|TRBD1|TRBJ2-5|medium-sized
CASSVDRGETQYF
TGTGCCAGCAGCGTCGACAGGGGAGAGACCCAGTACTTC
>TRBV2|NA|TRBJ2-3|many
CASGQITDTQYF
TGTGCCTCAGGGCAGATTACAGATACGCAGTATTTT
>TRBV7-8|NA|TRBJ1-6|many
CASSLTTGYNNSPLHF
TGTGCCAGCAGCTTAACCACAGGGTACAATAATTCACCCCTCCACTTT
>TRBV27|TRBD1|TRBJ1-1|many
CASSPGQGNTEAFF
TGTGCCAGCAGTCCGGGACAGGGGAATACTGAAGCTTTCTTT
>TRBV18|NA|TRBJ1-5|medium-sized
CASSQQGPGQPQHF
TGTGCCAGCTCACAACAGGGTCCCGGTCAGCCCCAGCATTTT
>TRBV6-5|NA|TRBJ1-1|many
CASSPILEGQAFF
TGTGCCAGCAGTCCAATATTGGAGGGGCAAGCTTTCTTT
>TRBV12-3/TRBV12-4|NA|TRBJ2-1|many
CASRNLSSYNEQFF
TGTGCCAGCAGAAACTTAAGCTCCTACAATGAGCAGTTCTTC
>TRBV20-1|NA|TRBJ1-2|many
CSAADDFYGYTF
TGCAGTGCCGCGGACGATTTTTATGGCTACACCTTC
>TRBV7-2|TRBD2|TRBJ2-5|many
CASSLWTSHETQYF
TGTGCCAGCAGCTTATGGACTAGTCACGAGACCCAGTACTTC
>TRBV7-8|NA|TRBJ2-7|many
CASSFTGNSYEQYF
TGTGCCAGCAGCTTCACGGGAAACTCCTACGAGCAGTACTTC
>TRBV27|NA|TRBJ1-3|many
CASGPNFSGNTIYF
TGTGCCAGCGGCCCTAATTTCTCTGGAAACACCATATATTTT
>TRBV25-1|NA|TRBJ1-5|NA
CASSEAGGYQPQHF
TGTGCCAGCAGTGAGGCGGGGGGGTATCAGCCCCAGCATTTT